This T cell receptor beta chain was recovered during a study of response to subunit inactivated influenza vaccine. Study-wide findings and caveats: T cells newly recruited by each seasonal influenza vaccination are few, the authors suggested.

As regards this clonotype: Its antigen is unknown.

Via MiXCR, TCRdb re-called the RT-PCR reads, giving one row per CDR3 protein. The repertoire has about 190,000 distinct CDR3 sequences, 13% to 15% of them found once; the top ten carry roughly 24%. Trimming removed 6 bases at V and 1 base at J, with 21 bases between. The CDR3 loop spans 17 amino acids. Looked up from germline, CDR1 is SGHRS and CDR2 is YFSETQ. This sequence joins TRBV5-1 and TRBJ2-3; either TRBD1 or TRBD2 may supply D (5 bases each). Sequenced material: CD8+ T cells sorted from PBMCs, taken 5 to 6 days after vaccination. This clonotype originated in a man aged 45-65 years who received an inactivated influenza vaccine. The CDR3 loop reads CASTPLDGTFRTDTQYF. The CDR3 region has the DNA TGCGCCAGCACCCCCCTGGACGGGACCTTTCGCACAGATACGCAGTATTTT.